These 6 T cell receptor beta chains share one sample of origin, sequenced in a study of cytomegalovirus exposure and HLA in healthy donors (dated by TCRdb to about 2017). Receptor amplification or capture employed the immunoSEQ multiplex PCR assay. The multiplex PCR relied on a mix of 60 forward primers for TCR Vbeta segments and 13 reverse primers for TCR Jbeta segments. Here the immuneACCESS table is served through TCRdb, limited to in-frame sequences with V and J called. Missing clones are a known gap in these copies; in checked studies unresolved V genes cover under half, and the rest lacks a known reason. For this sample the table gives about 170,000 clones, of which 70% to 90% were detected only once. The top ten clonotypes cover more than 2% of the sample. The sample taken for sequencing was PBMCs. The receptors come from a man aged 18 to 29 in good health and CMV-seropositive.

This chain uses TRBV19 with TRBJ2-7; the match to TRBD1 covers 7 bases. After removal of 5 bases from V and 6 bases from J, the junction contained 22 bases not matched to a gene. CDR1 is LNHDA and CDR2 is SQIVND in the germline V gene (reference sequence). This CDR3 contains 18 residues. CDR3 region: CASSQGTFDRVGAGEQYF. The CDR3 region has the DNA TGTGCCAGTAGTCAAGGTACCTTTGACAGGGTCGGGGCAGGCGAGCAGTACTTC.

V and J are TRBV9 and TRBJ2-2; possible D gene TRBD2, 5 bases. The length of the CDR3 is 14 residues. V was trimmed by 0 bases and J by 7 bases, leaving 10 bases between them. The germline V gene encodes CDR1 SGDLS and CDR2 YYNGEE. CDR3 coding DNA: TGTGCCAGCAGCGTAGGTCCCGGGGACGGGGAGCTGTTTTTT. This translates into CASSVGPGDGELFF.

The genes are TRBV19 and TRBJ1-1, with D possibly being TRBD1 (6 bases). The CDR3 runs 14 residues. V dropped 5 bases and J dropped 7 bases, with 17 bases sitting between them. Germline lookup yields CDR1 LNHDA and CDR2 SQIVND (reference sequence). CDR3 in amino acids: CASSVGTIEDEAFF. CDR3 nucleotides: TGTGCCAGTAGTGTCGGGACAATTGAGGATGAAGCTTTCTTT.

This chain uses TRBV7-9 with TRBJ2-7; D is perhaps TRBD2 (5 bases). There are 13 residues in the CDR3. Germline CDR1 SEHNR, CDR2 FQNEAQ (reference sequence). Trimming pared 5 bases from V and 12 bases from J, leaving 20 bases between. The CDR3 nucleotides read TGTGCCAGCAGCCTAGGAGGTTCCCGCCCGAGGTACTTC. This codes for CASSLGGSRPRYF.

The chain joins TRBV5-1 to TRBJ2-5, with TRBD2 identical over 10 bases. V was pared by 0 bases and J by 3 bases, with 5 bases of the junction left unmatched. The CDR3 contains 16 residues. Germline V gives CDR1 SGHRS, CDR2 YFSETQ. CDR3 protein: CASSLALAGAKETQYF. For the CDR3, the DNA is TGCGCCAGCAGCTTGGCGCTAGCGGGGGCAAAAGAGACCCAGTACTTC.

The rearrangement joins TRBV6-6 to TRBJ1-4; 7 bases fit TRBD1. The CDR3 is 16 residues long. The V gene's germline CDR1 is MNHNY and CDR2 SVGAGI (reference sequence). V dropped 7 bases and J dropped 4; count of bases not matched to a gene: 12. The CDR3 here is CASTGGGTDFNEKLFF. The CDR3 DNA follows: TGTGCCAGCACCGGGGGGGGGACAGACTTTAATGAAAAACTGTTTTTT.